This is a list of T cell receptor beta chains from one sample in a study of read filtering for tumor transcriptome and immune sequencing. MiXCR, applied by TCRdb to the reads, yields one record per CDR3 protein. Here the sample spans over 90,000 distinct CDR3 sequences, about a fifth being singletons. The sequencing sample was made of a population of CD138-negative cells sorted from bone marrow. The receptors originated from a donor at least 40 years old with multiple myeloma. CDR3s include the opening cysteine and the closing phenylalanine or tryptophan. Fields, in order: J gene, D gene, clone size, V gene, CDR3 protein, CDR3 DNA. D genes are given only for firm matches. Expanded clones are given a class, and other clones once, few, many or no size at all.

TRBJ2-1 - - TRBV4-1 CASSLRAGGRSNEQFF TGCGCCAGCAGCCTTCGCGCCGGGGGTCGTTCCAATGAGCAGTTCTTC
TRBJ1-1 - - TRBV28 CASSLPSVNTEAFF TGTGCCAGCAGTCTTCCGTCCGTGAACACTGAAGCTTTCTTT
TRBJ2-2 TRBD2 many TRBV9 CASSVGLAVNTGELFF TGTGCCAGCAGCGTAGGGCTAGCGGTGAACACCGGGGAGCTGTTTTTT
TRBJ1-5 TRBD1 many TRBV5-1 CASSLVPGQGNQPQHF TGCGCCAGCAGCTTGGTACCGGGACAGGGCAATCAGCCCCAGCATTTT
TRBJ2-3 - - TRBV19 CASSIDHRVTDTQYF TGTGCCAGTAGTATAGATCACAGGGTGACAGATACGCAGTACTTT
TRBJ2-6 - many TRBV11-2 CAGGPTGANVLTF TGTGCCGGAGGGCCTACTGGGGCCAACGTCCTGACTTTC
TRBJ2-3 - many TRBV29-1 CSVYRGGTTDTQYF TGCAGCGTTTACAGAGGGGGGACCACAGATACGCAGTATTTT
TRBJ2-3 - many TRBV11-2 CASSSQGYDTQYF TGTGCCAGCAGCTCCCAGGGGTACGATACGCAGTATTTT
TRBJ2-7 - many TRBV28 CASTAGGYEQYF TGTGCCAGTACAGCCGGGGGATACGAGCAGTACTTC
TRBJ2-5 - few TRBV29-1 CSVEAGGPQETQYF TGCAGCGTTGAGGCTGGGGGGCCGCAAGAGACCCAGTACTTC
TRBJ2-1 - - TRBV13 CASSLDFYDEQFF TGTGCCAGCAGCTTAGACTTCTACGATGAGCAGTTCTTC
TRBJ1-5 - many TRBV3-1 CASSQGGDQPQHF TGTGCCAGCAGCCAAGGAGGGGATCAGCCCCAGCATTTT
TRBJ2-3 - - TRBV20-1 CEADTQYF TGCGAGGCAGATACGCAGTATTTT
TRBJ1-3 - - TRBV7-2 CASSDDSGVGGNTIYF TGTGCCAGCAGCGATGACTCAGGGGTTGGGGGAAACACCATATATTTT
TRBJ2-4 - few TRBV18 CASSPSVSENIQYF TGTGCCAGCTCACCCAGCGTGTCAGAAAACATTCAGTACTTC
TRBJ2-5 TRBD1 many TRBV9 CASSAKTGHGETQYF TGTGCCAGCAGCGCCAAGACAGGGCATGGAGAGACCCAGTACTTC
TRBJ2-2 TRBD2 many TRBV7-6 CASSFEPGLAVTGELFF TGTGCCAGCAGCTTCGAGCCGGGACTAGCGGTCACCGGGGAGCTGTTTTTT
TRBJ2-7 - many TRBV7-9 CASSLVQPSYEQYF TGTGCCAGCAGCTTAGTTCAGCCATCGTACGAGCAGTACTTC
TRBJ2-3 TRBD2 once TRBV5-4 CASSLRLAGDADTQYF TGTGCCAGCAGCTTACGGCTAGCGGGGGACGCAGATACGCAGTATTTT
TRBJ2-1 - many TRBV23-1 CASSQSLERTIYNEQFF TGCGCCAGCAGTCAATCTTTAGAACGGACTATATACAATGAGCAGTTCTTC
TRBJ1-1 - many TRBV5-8 CASSSLGGWGALSDTEAFF TGTGCCAGCAGCTCCCTGGGCGGGTGGGGGGCTTTATCGGACACTGAAGCTTTCTTT
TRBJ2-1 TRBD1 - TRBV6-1 CASSERDRGSYNEQFF TGTGCCAGCAGTGAACGGGACAGGGGATCCTACAATGAGCAGTTCTTC
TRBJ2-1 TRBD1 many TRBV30 CAWATGGSYNEQFF TGTGCCTGGGCTACAGGGGGTTCCTACAATGAGCAGTTCTTC
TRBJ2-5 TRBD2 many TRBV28 CASSRLAGDQETQYF TGTGCCAGCAGTCGACTAGCGGGGGATCAAGAGACCCAGTACTTC
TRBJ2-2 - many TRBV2 CASKYSSRSGELFF TGTGCCAGCAAATACAGCAGTAGGTCCGGGGAGCTGTTTTTT
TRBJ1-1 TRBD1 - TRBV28 CASRAGGVNTGAFF TGTGCCAGCCGGGCAGGGGGGGTGAACACTGGAGCTTTCTTT
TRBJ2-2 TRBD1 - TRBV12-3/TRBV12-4 CASTPFGQGGGELFF TGTGCCAGCACCCCCTTTGGACAGGGCGGCGGGGAGCTGTTTTTT
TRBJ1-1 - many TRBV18 CASSSAPNTEAFF TGTGCCAGCTCATCGGCTCCGAACACTGAAGCTTTCTTT
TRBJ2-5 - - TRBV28 CASSLSGTQGTQYF TGTGCCAGCAGTTTGTCCGGGACCCAGGGGACCCAGTACTTC
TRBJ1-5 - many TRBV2 CASSEVGLGNQPQHF TGTGCCAGCAGTGAAGTGGGTTTGGGCAATCAGCCCCAGCATTTT
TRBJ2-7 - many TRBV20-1 CSATTDGYEQYF TGCAGTGCTACCACGGACGGGTACGAGCAGTACTTC
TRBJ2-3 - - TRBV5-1 CASSLVRSGASTDTQYF TGCGCCAGCAGCTTGGTAAGGTCCGGCGCTAGCACAGATACGCAGTATTTT
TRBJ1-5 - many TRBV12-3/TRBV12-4 CASSPGQSDQPQHF TGTGCCAGCAGTCCGGGACAATCCGATCAGCCCCAGCATTTT
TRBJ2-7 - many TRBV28 CASSKVRITTTYEQYF TGTGCCAGCAGTAAAGTGAGGATAACCACCACCTACGAGCAGTACTTC
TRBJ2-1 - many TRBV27 CASSLGSSYNEQFF TGTGCCAGCAGTTTAGGGAGCTCCTACAATGAGCAGTTCTTC
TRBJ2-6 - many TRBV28 CASSGGGAQGANVLTF TGTGCCAGCAGTGGTGGGGGGGCGCAGGGGGCCAACGTCCTGACTTTC
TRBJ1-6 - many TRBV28 CASSLGAPLHF TGTGCCAGCAGTTTGGGTGCACCCCTCCACTTT
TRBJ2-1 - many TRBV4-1 CASSQAGGPAYNEQFF TGCGCCAGCAGCCAAGCGGGGGGCCCCGCCTACAATGAGCAGTTCTTC
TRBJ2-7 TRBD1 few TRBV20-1 CSADRGVPYEQYF TGCAGTGCTGACAGGGGGGTACCCTACGAGCAGTACTTC
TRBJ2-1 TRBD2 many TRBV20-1 CSARGGLAGASGVDEQFF TGCAGTGCTAGAGGGGGACTAGCGGGGGCTTCCGGGGTAGATGAGCAGTTCTTC
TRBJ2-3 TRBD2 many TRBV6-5 CASSLLPYFSGGSTDTQYF TGTGCCAGCAGTTTGCTCCCCTACTTTAGCGGGGGGTCCACAGATACGCAGTATTTT
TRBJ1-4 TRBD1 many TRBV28 CASSSPGQGEKLFF TGTGCCAGCAGTTCGCCGGGACAGGGGGAAAAACTGTTTTTT
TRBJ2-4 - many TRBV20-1 CSARINSDIQYF TGCAGTGCTAGGATTAACTCTGACATTCAGTACTTC
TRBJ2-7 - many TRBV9 CASSVDTAYEQYF TGTGCCAGCAGCGTCGATACAGCCTACGAGCAGTACTTC
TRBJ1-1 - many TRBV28 CASRGLTGGLNTEAFF TGTGCCAGCAGGGGACTAACTGGGGGGCTGAACACTGAAGCTTTCTTT
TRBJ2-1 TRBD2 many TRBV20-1 CSAGGAGGLPNEQFF TGCAGTGCTGGGGGAGCGGGGGGGTTACCCAATGAGCAGTTCTTC
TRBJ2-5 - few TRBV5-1 CASSSQQGGQETQYF TGCGCCAGCAGCTCGCAACAGGGCGGCCAAGAGACCCAGTACTTC